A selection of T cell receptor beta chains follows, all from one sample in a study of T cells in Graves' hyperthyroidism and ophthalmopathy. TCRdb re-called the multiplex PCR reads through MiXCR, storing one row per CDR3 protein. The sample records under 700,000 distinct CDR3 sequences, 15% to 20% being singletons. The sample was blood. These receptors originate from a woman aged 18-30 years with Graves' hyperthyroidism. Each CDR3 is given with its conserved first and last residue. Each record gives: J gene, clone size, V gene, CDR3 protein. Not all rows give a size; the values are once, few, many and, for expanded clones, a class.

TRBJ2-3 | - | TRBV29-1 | CSVTRADTQYF
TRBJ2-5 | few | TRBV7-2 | CASSQGLAGGLQYF
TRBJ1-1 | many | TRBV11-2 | CASSLTDISGTEAFF
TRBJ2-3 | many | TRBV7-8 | CASSPGAGTDTQYF
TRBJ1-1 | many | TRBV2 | CASSEGYRETEAFF
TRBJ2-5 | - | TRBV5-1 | CASSLWLEETQYF
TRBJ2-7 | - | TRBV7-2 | CASSPQTGVYSYEQYF
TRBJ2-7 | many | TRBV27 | CASSPDRLDSYEQYF
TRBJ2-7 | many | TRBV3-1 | CASSQVHNQYEQYF
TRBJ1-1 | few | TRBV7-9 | CASSLVGTRNTEAFF
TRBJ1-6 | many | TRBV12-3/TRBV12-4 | CASGQGLRSPLHF
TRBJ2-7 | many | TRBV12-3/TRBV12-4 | CASSTGGRYEQYF
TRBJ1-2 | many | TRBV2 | CASKLRDSDNYGYTF
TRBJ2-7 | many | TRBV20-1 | CSASPFLAGRNEQYF
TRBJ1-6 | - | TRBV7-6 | CASSSQIRGSYNSPLHF
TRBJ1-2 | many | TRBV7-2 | CASSRTPGNYGYTF
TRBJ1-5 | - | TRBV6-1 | CASSLSRGGQPQHF
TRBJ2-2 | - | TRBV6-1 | CASRYWFSNTGELFF
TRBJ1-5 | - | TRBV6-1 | CASTPGHFSNQPQHF
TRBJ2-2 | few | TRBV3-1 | CASRSSGTAGPTGELFF
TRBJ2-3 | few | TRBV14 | CASGQGRSAGRTDTQYF
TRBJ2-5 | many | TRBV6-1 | CASRLAGVETQYF
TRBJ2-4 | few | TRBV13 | CASSSGGLAKNIQYF
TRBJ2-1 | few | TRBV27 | CASSFLLSSYNEQFF